Listed below are T cell receptor beta chains from one sample, sequenced in a study of CD8+CD57+ T cells in acquired aplastic anemia. Each CDR3 protein gets one entry after TCRdb re-called the reads with MiXCR. The sample has 110,000 or so distinct CDR3 sequences; under 60% are singletons. Sample: sorted CD4+, CD8+, or CD8+CD57+ T cells (not recorded which) from PBMCs. The receptors here all came from a human donor with aplastic anemia. Both conserved end residues are part of each CDR3. A D gene is named only where the DNA matches it firmly. Size tells how often a clone was seen (once, few, many) or the class of an expanded clone, and some rows leave it out.

v_call	clone_size	j_call	d_call	cdr3_aa	cdr3_nt
TRBV24-1	-	TRBJ2-5	-	CATSDFTRAGETQYF	TGTGCCACCAGTGATTTCACCAGGGCGGGAGAGACCCAGTACTTC
TRBV14	-	TRBJ2-7	TRBD2	CASSQGLAGGRDEQYF	TGTGCCAGCAGCCAGGGACTAGCGGGAGGCCGCGACGAGCAGTACTTC
TRBV20-1	few	TRBJ1-1	-	CSARGDREDTEAFF	TGCAGTGCTAGAGGAGATCGGGAGGACACTGAAGCTTTCTTT
TRBV2	-	TRBJ1-2	TRBD1	CASSEMDRERDYGYTF	TGTGCCAGCAGTGAAATGGACAGGGAGCGCGACTATGGCTACACCTTC
TRBV2	-	TRBJ2-1	-	CASSEVPGGYNEQFF	TGTGCCAGCAGTGAAGTTCCAGGGGGGTACAATGAGCAGTTCTTC
TRBV20-1	-	TRBJ1-4	TRBD1	CSASGQGEGKLFF	TGCAGTGCTTCGGGACAGGGGGAAGGGAAACTGTTTTTT
TRBV2	few	TRBJ2-1	-	CASSPRSGVSYNEQFF	TGTGCCAGCAGTCCTCGGTCAGGGGTTTCCTACAATGAGCAGTTCTTC
TRBV7-9	-	TRBJ2-2	-	CAIIQGGPGELFF	TGTGCCATCATCCAGGGGGGCCCCGGGGAGCTGTTTTTT
TRBV4-2	-	TRBJ2-3	TRBD2	CASSQEMASGSMDTQYF	TGTGCCAGCAGCCAAGAGATGGCTAGCGGGAGCATGGATACGCAGTATTTT
TRBV7-3	-	TRBJ2-7	-	CASSPGGGRAYEQYF	TGTGCCAGCAGCCCAGGGGGCGGGAGGGCCTACGAGCAGTACTTC
TRBV29-1	-	TRBJ2-7	-	CSVDSNSYEQYF	TGCAGCGTTGACAGCAACTCCTACGAGCAGTACTTC
TRBV20-1	many	TRBJ1-2	TRBD1	CSARSGQYGYTF	TGCAGTGCTAGATCGGGACAGTATGGCTACACCTTC
TRBV20-1	-	TRBJ2-7	TRBD2	CSASGTSVAYEQYF	TGCAGTGCGTCCGGGACTAGCGTGGCCTACGAGCAGTACTTC
TRBV25-1	-	TRBJ2-7	-	CASTSRGRGEQYF	TGTGCCAGCACCTCACGGGGGCGAGGGGAGCAGTACTTC
TRBV10-3	many	TRBJ1-3	TRBD1	CAISDQGARNTIYF	TGTGCCATCAGTGACCAGGGGGCCAGAAACACCATATATTTT
TRBV7-8	-	TRBJ1-4	-	CASSLVTGSYEKLFF	TGTGCCAGCAGCTTAGTTACAGGGAGTTATGAAAAACTGTTTTTT
TRBV19	many	TRBJ2-3	TRBD2	CATNSGGASDTQYF	TGTGCCACCAATAGCGGGGGGGCCTCAGATACGCAGTATTTT
TRBV16	many	TRBJ2-7	TRBD1	CASSQPDRGQGEQYF	TGTGCCAGCAGCCAACCCGACAGGGGGCAAGGCGAGCAGTACTTC
TRBV2	-	TRBJ1-4	TRBD1	CASSDRDRGKLFF	TGTGCCAGCAGTGACAGGGACAGGGGTAAACTGTTTTTT
TRBV27	few	TRBJ2-7	-	CASSGGRNSYEQYF	TGTGCCAGCAGTGGGGGACGGAACTCCTACGAGCAGTACTTC
TRBV2	-	TRBJ2-5	TRBD2	CASSEARASGGMAQYF	TGTGCCAGCAGTGAAGCGAGGGCTAGCGGAGGAATGGCCCAGTACTTC
TRBV5-1	once	TRBJ2-3	-	CASSLVVSTDTQYF	TGCGCCAGCAGCTTGGTTGTCAGCACAGATACGCAGTATTTT
TRBV10-3	-	TRBJ2-3	-	CAISEQDTQYF	TGTGCCATCAGTGAGCAGGATACGCAGTATTTT
TRBV20-1	many	TRBJ1-1	-	CSAWPKGGWNTEAFF	TGCAGTGCATGGCCCAAGGGGGGGTGGAACACTGAAGCTTTCTTT
TRBV2	few	TRBJ1-4	-	CASSEQLVARLFF	TGTGCCAGCAGTGAACAGTTGGTCGCTAGACTGTTTTTT
TRBV24-1	few	TRBJ2-5	TRBD2	CATSDSTRGGEETQYF	TGTGCCACCAGTGATTCGACGCGGGGGGGTGAAGAGACCCAGTACTTC
TRBV20-1	many	TRBJ2-2	-	CSARDRPLTNTGELFF	TGCAGTGCTAGAGATCGCCCCCTCACCAACACCGGGGAGCTGTTTTTT
TRBV7-9	-	TRBJ2-7	TRBD1	CASSSQGIYEQYF	TGTGCCAGCAGTTCACAGGGGATCTACGAGCAGTACTTC
TRBV7-3	-	TRBJ1-4	-	CASSLDPGKLFF	TGTGCCAGCAGCTTAGACCCGGGGAAACTGTTTTTT
TRBV19	few	TRBJ2-7	TRBD2	CASSIPRTSGTYEQYF	TGTGCCAGTAGTATACCAAGGACTAGCGGGACCTACGAGCAGTACTTC
TRBV6-1	-	TRBJ2-7	-	CASRTATLYEQYF	TGTGCCAGCCGGACAGCAACACTCTACGAGCAGTACTTC
TRBV10-3	few	TRBJ2-7	TRBD2	CATGLAGSYEQYF	TGTGCCACCGGACTAGCGGGATCCTACGAGCAGTACTTC
TRBV5-1	many	TRBJ2-3	-	CASSPRTVSSTDTQYF	TGCGCCAGCAGCCCCCGGACAGTGTCTAGCACAGATACGCAGTATTTT
TRBV29-1	-	TRBJ2-3	TRBD1	CSGHRGHTDTQYF	TGCAGCGGACACAGGGGGCACACAGATACGCAGTATTTT
TRBV6-1	many	TRBJ1-5	TRBD1	CASSRDRISNQPQHF	TGTGCCAGCAGTCGGGACAGAATTAGCAATCAGCCCCAGCATTTT
TRBV9	-	TRBJ2-2	TRBD1	CASTDRANTGELFF	TGTGCCAGCACAGACAGGGCGAACACCGGGGAGCTGTTTTTT
TRBV2	-	TRBJ2-5	-	CASSENGQSQETQYF	TGTGCCAGCAGTGAAAATGGGCAGTCCCAAGAGACCCAGTACTTC
TRBV9	-	TRBJ2-5	TRBD2	CASSDGTSDQETQYF	TGTGCCAGCAGCGACGGGACTAGCGACCAAGAGACCCAGTACTTC
TRBV10-3	-	TRBJ1-3	-	CAIKAVTGNTIYF	TGTGCCATCAAGGCAGTCACTGGAAACACCATATATTTT
TRBV19	-	TRBJ2-4	TRBD2	CASGTSGGDIQYF	TGTGCCAGTGGGACTAGCGGGGGTGACATTCAGTACTTC
TRBV6-4	-	TRBJ2-7	TRBD2	CASSDLRTSGFPPTYEQYF	TGTGCCAGCAGTGATTTGAGGACTAGCGGTTTTCCCCCTACCTACGAGCAGTACTTC
TRBV19	many	TRBJ1-3	-	CASSIGVSGNTIYF	TGTGCCAGTAGTATCGGGGTCTCTGGAAACACCATATATTTT
TRBV20-1	-	TRBJ1-2	-	CSAREVTGRGYTF	TGCAGTGCTAGAGAAGTGACAGGTCGTGGCTACACCTTC
TRBV2	few	TRBJ1-2	TRBD1	CASSFVGQGRGYTF	TGTGCCAGCAGTTTTGTGGGACAGGGTCGAGGCTACACCTTC
TRBV20-1	-	TRBJ1-4	TRBD1	CSARGDRGRSTNEKLFF	TGCAGTGCTAGAGGGGACAGGGGAAGAAGTACTAATGAAAAACTGTTTTTT
TRBV27	-	TRBJ2-7	-	CASSFNRLDEQYF	TGTGCCAGCAGTTTTAATAGACTGGACGAGCAGTACTTC
TRBV7-6	many	TRBJ1-4	-	CASSKGRNEKLFF	TGTGCCAGCAGCAAGGGACGGAATGAAAAACTGTTTTTT
TRBV20-1	-	TRBJ1-1	TRBD1	CSARWQGAKNTEAFF	TGCAGTGCTAGGTGGCAGGGGGCAAAGAACACTGAAGCTTTCTTT
TRBV19	once	TRBJ1-2	TRBD1	CASSDRGRRGYTF	TGTGCCAGTTCGGACAGGGGGCGGCGTGGCTACACCTTC
TRBV4-3	many	TRBJ2-7	-	CASSQDLGSRDYEQYF	TGCGCCAGCAGCCAAGATCTTGGCAGCCGGGACTACGAGCAGTACTTC
TRBV7-6	-	TRBJ2-7	-	CASSLGDGDYEQYF	TGTGCCAGCAGCTTAGGAGACGGGGACTACGAGCAGTACTTC
TRBV7-9	once	TRBJ1-1	-	CASTETNTEAFF	TGTGCCAGCACGGAAACGAACACTGAAGCTTTCTTT
TRBV29-1	-	TRBJ2-1	TRBD1	CSGDSSYNEQFF	TGCAGCGGGGACAGCTCCTACAATGAGCAGTTCTTC
TRBV5-1	-	TRBJ1-2	-	CASSLDQGGYYGYTF	TGCGCCAGCAGCTTGGATCAGGGCGGATACTATGGCTACACCTTC
TRBV30	many	TRBJ1-1	-	CAWGPGFTEAFF	TGTGCCTGGGGGCCAGGGTTCACTGAAGCTTTCTTT
TRBV2	-	TRBJ2-5	TRBD2	CASSDGTSGSFGETQYF	TGTGCCAGCAGTGACGGGACTAGCGGGAGTTTTGGGGAGACCCAGTACTTC